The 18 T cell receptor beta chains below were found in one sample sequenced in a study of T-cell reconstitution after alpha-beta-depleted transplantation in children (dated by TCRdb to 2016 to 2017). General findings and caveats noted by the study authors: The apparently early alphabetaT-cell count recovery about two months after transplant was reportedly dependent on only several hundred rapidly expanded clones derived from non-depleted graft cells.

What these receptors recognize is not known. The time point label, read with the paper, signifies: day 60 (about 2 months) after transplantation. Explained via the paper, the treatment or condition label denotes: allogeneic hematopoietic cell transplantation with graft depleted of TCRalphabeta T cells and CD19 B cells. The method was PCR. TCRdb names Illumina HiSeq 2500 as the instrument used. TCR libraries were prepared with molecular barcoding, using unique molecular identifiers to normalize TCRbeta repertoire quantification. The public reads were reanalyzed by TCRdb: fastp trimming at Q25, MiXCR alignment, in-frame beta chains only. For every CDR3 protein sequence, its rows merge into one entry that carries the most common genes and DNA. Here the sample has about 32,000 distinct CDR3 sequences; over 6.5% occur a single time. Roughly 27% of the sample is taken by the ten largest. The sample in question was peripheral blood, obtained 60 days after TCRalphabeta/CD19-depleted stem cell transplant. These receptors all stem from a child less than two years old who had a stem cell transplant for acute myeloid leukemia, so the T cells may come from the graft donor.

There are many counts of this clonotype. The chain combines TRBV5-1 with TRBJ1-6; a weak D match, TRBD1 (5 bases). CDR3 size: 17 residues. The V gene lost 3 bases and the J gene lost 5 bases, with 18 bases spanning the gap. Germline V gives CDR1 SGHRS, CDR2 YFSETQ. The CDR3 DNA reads TGCGCCAGCAGCTCACCCCGGGGACGGAAGGATAATTCACCCCTCCACTTT. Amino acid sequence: CASSSPRGRKDNSPLHF. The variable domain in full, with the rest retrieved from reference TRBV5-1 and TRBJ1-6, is KAGVTQTPRYLIKTRGQQVTLSCSPISGHRSVSWYQQTPGQGLQFLFEYFSETQRNKGNFPGRFSGRQFSNSRSEMNVSTLELGDSALYLCASSSPRGRKDNSPLHFGNGTRLTVT.

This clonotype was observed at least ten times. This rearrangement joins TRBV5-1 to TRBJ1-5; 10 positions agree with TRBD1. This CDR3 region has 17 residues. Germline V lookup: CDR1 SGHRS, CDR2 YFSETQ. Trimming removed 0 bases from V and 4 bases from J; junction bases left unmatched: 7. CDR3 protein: CASSLGRTGGTNQPQHF. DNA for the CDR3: TGCGCCAGCAGCTTGGGACGGACAGGGGGGACAAATCAGCCCCAGCATTTT. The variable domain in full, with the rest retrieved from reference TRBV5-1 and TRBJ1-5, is KAGVTQTPRYLIKTRGQQVTLSCSPISGHRSVSWYQQTPGQGLQFLFEYFSETQRNKGNFPGRFSGRQFSNSRSEMNVSTLELGDSALYLCASSLGRTGGTNQPQHFGDGTRLSIL.

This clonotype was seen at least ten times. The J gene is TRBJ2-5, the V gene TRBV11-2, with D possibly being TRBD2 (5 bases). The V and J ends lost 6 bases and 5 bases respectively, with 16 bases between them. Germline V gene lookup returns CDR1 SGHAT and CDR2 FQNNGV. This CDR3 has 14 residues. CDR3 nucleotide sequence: TGTGCCAGCAGGGCGGGCCATCCCAGTGAGACCCAGTACTTC. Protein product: CASRAGHPSETQYF.

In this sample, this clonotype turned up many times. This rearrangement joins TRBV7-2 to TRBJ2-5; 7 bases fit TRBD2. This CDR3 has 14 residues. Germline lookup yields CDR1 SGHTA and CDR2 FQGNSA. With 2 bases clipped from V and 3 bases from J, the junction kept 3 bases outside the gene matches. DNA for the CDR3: TGTGCCAGCAGCTTAAGGCGGGGGAAAGAGACCCAGTACTTC. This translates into CASSLRRGKETQYF.

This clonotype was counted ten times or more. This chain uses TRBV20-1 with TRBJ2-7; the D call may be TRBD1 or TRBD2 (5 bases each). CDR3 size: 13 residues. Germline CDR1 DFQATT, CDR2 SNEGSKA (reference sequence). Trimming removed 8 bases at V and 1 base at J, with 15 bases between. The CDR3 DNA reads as TGCAGTCCCGACAGCGGACTTTCCTACGAGCAGTACTTC. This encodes CSPDSGLSYEQYF.

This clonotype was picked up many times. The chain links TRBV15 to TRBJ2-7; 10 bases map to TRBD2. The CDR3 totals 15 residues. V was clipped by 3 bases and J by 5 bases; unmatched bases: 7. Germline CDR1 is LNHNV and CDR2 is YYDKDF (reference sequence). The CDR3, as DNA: TGTGCCACCAGCAGGCCGACTAGCGGGTCGGACGAGCAGTACTTC. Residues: CATSRPTSGSDEQYF.

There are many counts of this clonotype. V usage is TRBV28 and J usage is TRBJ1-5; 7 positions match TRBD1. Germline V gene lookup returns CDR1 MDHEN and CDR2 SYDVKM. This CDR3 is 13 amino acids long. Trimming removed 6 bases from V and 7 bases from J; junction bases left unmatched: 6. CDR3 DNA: TGTGCCAGCAGAGAGGGGGCATGGCAGCCCCAGCATTTT. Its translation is CASREGAWQPQHF. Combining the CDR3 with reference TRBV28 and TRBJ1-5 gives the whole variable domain DVKVTQSSRYLVKRTGEKVFLECVQDMDHENMFWYRQDPGLGLRLIYFSYDVKMKEKGDIPEGYSVSREKKERFSLILESASTNQTSMYLCASREGAWQPQHFGDGTRLSIL.

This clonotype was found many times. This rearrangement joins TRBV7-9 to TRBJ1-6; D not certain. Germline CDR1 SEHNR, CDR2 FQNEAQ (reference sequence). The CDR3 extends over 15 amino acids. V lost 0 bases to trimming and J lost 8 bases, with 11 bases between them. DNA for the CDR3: TGTGCCAGCAGCTTAGCAGGGATTGCTCATTCACCCCTCCACTTT. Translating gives CASSLAGIAHSPLHF.

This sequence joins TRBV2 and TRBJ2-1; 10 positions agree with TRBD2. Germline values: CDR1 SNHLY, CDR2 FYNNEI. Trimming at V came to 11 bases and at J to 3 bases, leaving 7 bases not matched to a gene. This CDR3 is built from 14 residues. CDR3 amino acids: CALTGLADYNEQFF. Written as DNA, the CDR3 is TGTGCCCTCACCGGACTAGCGGACTACAATGAGCAGTTCTTC.

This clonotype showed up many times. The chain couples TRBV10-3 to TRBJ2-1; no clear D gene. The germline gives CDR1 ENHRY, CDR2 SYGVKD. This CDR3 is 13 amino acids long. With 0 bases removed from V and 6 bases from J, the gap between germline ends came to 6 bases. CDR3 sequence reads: CAISESWGNEQFF. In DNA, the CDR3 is TGTGCCATCAGTGAGTCGTGGGGCAATGAGCAGTTCTTC.

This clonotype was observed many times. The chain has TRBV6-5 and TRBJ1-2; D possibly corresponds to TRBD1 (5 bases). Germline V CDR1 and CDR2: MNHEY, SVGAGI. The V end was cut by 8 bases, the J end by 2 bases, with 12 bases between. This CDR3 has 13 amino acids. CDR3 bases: TGTGCCAGCGGGGACCACGCGAACTATGGCTACACCTTC. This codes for CASGDHANYGYTF.

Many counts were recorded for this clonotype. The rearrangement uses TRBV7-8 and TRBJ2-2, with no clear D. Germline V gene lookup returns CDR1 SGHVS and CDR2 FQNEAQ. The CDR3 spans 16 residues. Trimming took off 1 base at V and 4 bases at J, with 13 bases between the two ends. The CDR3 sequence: CASSLDRTGLTGELFF. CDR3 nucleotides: TGTGCCAGCAGCTTAGATAGGACCGGGCTCACCGGGGAGCTGTTTTTT.

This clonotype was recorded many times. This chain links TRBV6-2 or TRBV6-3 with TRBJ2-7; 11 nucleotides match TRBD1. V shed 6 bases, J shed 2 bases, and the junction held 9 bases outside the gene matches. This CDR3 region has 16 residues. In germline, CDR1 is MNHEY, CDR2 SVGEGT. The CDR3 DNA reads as TGTGCCAGCAGCCACCCCGGGACAGGGGGGCCCTACGAGCAGTACTTC. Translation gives CASSHPGTGGPYEQYF.

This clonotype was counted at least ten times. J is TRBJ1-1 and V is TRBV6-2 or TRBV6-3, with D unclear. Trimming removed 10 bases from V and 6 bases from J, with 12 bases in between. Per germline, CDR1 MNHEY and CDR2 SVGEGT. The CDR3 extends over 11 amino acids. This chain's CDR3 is CAISDGAEAFF. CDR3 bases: TGTGCCATCTCGGATGGAGCTGAAGCTTTCTTT.

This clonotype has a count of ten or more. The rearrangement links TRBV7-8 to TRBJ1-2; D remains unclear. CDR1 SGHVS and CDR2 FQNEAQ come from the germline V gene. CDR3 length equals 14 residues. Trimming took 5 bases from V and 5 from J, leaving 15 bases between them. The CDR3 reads CASSPSAGGYGYTF. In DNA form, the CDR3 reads TGTGCCAGCAGCCCATCAGCCGGAGGATATGGCTACACCTTC.

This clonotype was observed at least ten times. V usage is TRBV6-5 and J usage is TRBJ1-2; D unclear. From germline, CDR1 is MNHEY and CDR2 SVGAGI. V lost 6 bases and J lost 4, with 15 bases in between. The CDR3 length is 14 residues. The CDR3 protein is CASSIRLSFYGYTF. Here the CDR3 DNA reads TGTGCCAGCAGCATTAGACTCTCCTTCTATGGCTACACCTTC.

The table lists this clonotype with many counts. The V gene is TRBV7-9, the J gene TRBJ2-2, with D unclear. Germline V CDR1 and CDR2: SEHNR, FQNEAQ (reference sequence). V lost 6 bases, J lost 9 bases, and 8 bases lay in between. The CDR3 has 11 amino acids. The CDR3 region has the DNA TGTGCCAGCAGGGTTGGACGGGAGCTGTTTTTT. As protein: CASRVGRELFF.

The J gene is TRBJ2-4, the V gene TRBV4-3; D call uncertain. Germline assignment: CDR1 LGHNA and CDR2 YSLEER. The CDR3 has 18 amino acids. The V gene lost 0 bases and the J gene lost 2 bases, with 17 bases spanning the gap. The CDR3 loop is CASSQDTVNHSPKNIQYF. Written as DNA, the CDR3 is TGCGCCAGCAGCCAAGATACGGTGAACCACTCGCCCAAAAACATTCAGTACTTC.